A selection of T cell receptor beta chains follows, all from one sample in a study of T cells in Graves' hyperthyroidism and ophthalmopathy. Each CDR3 protein gets one entry after TCRdb re-called the multiplex PCR reads with MiXCR. The sample holds 150,000 or so distinct CDR3 sequences; around 8.9% are singletons and the top ten take approximately 24%. The sample taken for sequencing was blood. The receptors come from a woman aged 18 to 35 with Graves' hyperthyroidism that later progressed to Graves' ophthalmopathy. CDR3s include the opening cysteine and the closing phenylalanine or tryptophan. The order of the fields is J gene, V gene, D gene, clone size, CDR3 protein. A D gene is named only where the DNA matches it firmly. Clone size, where shown, is once, few, many, or a class for clones that have expanded.

j_call: TRBJ1-5; v_call: TRBV28; d_call: NA; clone_size: many; cdr3_aa: CASSPRVPGPQHF
j_call: TRBJ1-1; v_call: TRBV27; d_call: NA; clone_size: many; cdr3_aa: CASSLSGGMNTEAFF
j_call: TRBJ1-5; v_call: TRBV30; d_call: TRBD1; clone_size: many; cdr3_aa: CAWSRDSNNQPQHF
j_call: TRBJ2-1; v_call: TRBV6-5; d_call: TRBD1; clone_size: many; cdr3_aa: CASSYSTGGNEQFF
j_call: TRBJ2-2; v_call: TRBV6-1; d_call: NA; clone_size: many; cdr3_aa: CASGNSFPATGELFF
j_call: TRBJ2-3; v_call: TRBV6-5; d_call: NA; clone_size: many; cdr3_aa: CASSYSSAKGTSTDTQYF
j_call: TRBJ2-7; v_call: TRBV19; d_call: TRBD2; clone_size: many; cdr3_aa: CASSTSGRASYEQYF
j_call: TRBJ2-1; v_call: TRBV7-6; d_call: NA; clone_size: many; cdr3_aa: CASSSGTPISSYNEQFF
j_call: TRBJ2-7; v_call: TRBV20-1; d_call: TRBD2; clone_size: many; cdr3_aa: CSAASGRSLYEQYF
j_call: TRBJ2-2; v_call: TRBV5-8; d_call: TRBD1; clone_size: few; cdr3_aa: CASSLDRATGELFF
j_call: TRBJ1-1; v_call: TRBV20-1; d_call: NA; clone_size: many; cdr3_aa: CSALKRAEAFF
j_call: TRBJ2-2; v_call: TRBV7-9; d_call: TRBD2; clone_size: NA; cdr3_aa: CASSFTGTSGAGELFF
j_call: TRBJ2-2; v_call: TRBV11-1; d_call: NA; clone_size: NA; cdr3_aa: CASSLGAENTGELFF
j_call: TRBJ2-1; v_call: TRBV24-1; d_call: NA; clone_size: once; cdr3_aa: CATGGFNEQFF
j_call: TRBJ1-1; v_call: TRBV6-2/TRBV6-3; d_call: NA; clone_size: many; cdr3_aa: CASSYKKGLMNTEAFF
j_call: TRBJ2-5; v_call: TRBV11-3; d_call: TRBD2; clone_size: many; cdr3_aa: CASSTGLAGAETQYF
j_call: TRBJ2-1; v_call: TRBV28; d_call: TRBD1; clone_size: many; cdr3_aa: CASSLNRDRGDEQFF
j_call: TRBJ2-2; v_call: TRBV10-1; d_call: NA; clone_size: many; cdr3_aa: CASSERLTGELFF
j_call: TRBJ2-1; v_call: TRBV3-1; d_call: TRBD1; clone_size: many; cdr3_aa: CASSQDVTGVDNEQFF
j_call: TRBJ1-5; v_call: TRBV6-1; d_call: NA; clone_size: few; cdr3_aa: CASSEPFRQPQHF
j_call: TRBJ2-5; v_call: TRBV28; d_call: TRBD1; clone_size: many; cdr3_aa: CASASTGGRKTQYF
j_call: TRBJ2-7; v_call: TRBV6-1; d_call: NA; clone_size: NA; cdr3_aa: CATTELGHRGPYEQYF
j_call: TRBJ2-5; v_call: TRBV20-1; d_call: TRBD2; clone_size: many; cdr3_aa: CSARLAGGGETQYF
j_call: TRBJ1-2; v_call: TRBV11-2; d_call: NA; clone_size: many; cdr3_aa: CASSSTSGGGYGYTF
j_call: TRBJ1-2; v_call: TRBV3-1; d_call: NA; clone_size: few; cdr3_aa: CASSKLGPRINYGYTF
j_call: TRBJ1-3; v_call: TRBV6-1; d_call: NA; clone_size: many; cdr3_aa: CASSGVALITGNTIYF
j_call: TRBJ1-4; v_call: TRBV4-1; d_call: NA; clone_size: few; cdr3_aa: CASSYFATNEKLFF
j_call: TRBJ2-3; v_call: TRBV7-2; d_call: TRBD2; clone_size: many; cdr3_aa: CASSLGTSGARGTDTQYF
j_call: TRBJ1-2; v_call: TRBV20-1; d_call: NA; clone_size: many; cdr3_aa: CSARENVAGALGYTF
j_call: TRBJ1-2; v_call: TRBV28; d_call: NA; clone_size: NA; cdr3_aa: CASTVGQGHYGYTF
j_call: TRBJ2-5; v_call: TRBV25-1; d_call: NA; clone_size: few; cdr3_aa: CASSEYTRGDRPNF
j_call: TRBJ1-6; v_call: TRBV7-3; d_call: NA; clone_size: many; cdr3_aa: CASSYDRSSPLHF
j_call: TRBJ1-5; v_call: TRBV19; d_call: NA; clone_size: many; cdr3_aa: CASSPRAGGMGQPQHF
j_call: TRBJ1-2; v_call: TRBV7-9; d_call: NA; clone_size: many; cdr3_aa: CASSLGGGQGLPYGYTF
j_call: TRBJ2-7; v_call: TRBV9; d_call: NA; clone_size: many; cdr3_aa: CASSVAGGVGYEQYF
j_call: TRBJ1-6; v_call: TRBV20-1; d_call: NA; clone_size: many; cdr3_aa: CSARADRQPYNSPLHF
j_call: TRBJ1-1; v_call: TRBV6-1; d_call: NA; clone_size: many; cdr3_aa: CASSAYTNTEAFF
j_call: TRBJ1-5; v_call: TRBV6-1; d_call: NA; clone_size: many; cdr3_aa: CASSLVARADQPQHF
j_call: TRBJ2-1; v_call: TRBV11-1; d_call: TRBD2; clone_size: NA; cdr3_aa: CASSLSSSGGSYNEQFF
j_call: TRBJ1-1; v_call: TRBV19; d_call: NA; clone_size: many; cdr3_aa: CASSIQGRTEAFF
j_call: TRBJ1-1; v_call: TRBV12-5; d_call: NA; clone_size: many; cdr3_aa: CASVLDGSNTEAFF
j_call: TRBJ2-1; v_call: TRBV20-1; d_call: TRBD2; clone_size: NA; cdr3_aa: CSAKPTLAHSYNEQFF